The rows below give T cell receptor beta chains drawn from one sample of a study of cytomegalovirus exposure and HLA in healthy donors. Sequenced by immunoSEQ multiplex PCR; TCRdb stores in-frame clones only, minus some. This table holds about 140,000 clones, 80% to 85% found once. The sequencing sample was made of PBMCs. These receptors all come from a boy between 2 and 10 years old in good health and CMV-seronegative. CDR3s include the opening cysteine and the closing phenylalanine or tryptophan. The order of the fields is J gene, D gene, V gene, clone size, CDR3 DNA, CDR3 protein. The D gene is left open where the match is weak. Expanded clones are given a class, and other clones once, few, many or no size at all.

>TRBJ1-3|NA|TRBV4-2|once
TGTGCCAGCAGCCAATCAGGGGTAGGAAACACCATATATTTT
CASSQSGVGNTIYF
>TRBJ2-1|TRBD2|TRBV4-2|NA
TGTGCCAGCAGCCAAGTGGGCTCCCCCGGACTAGCCCACAATGAGCAGTTCTTC
CASSQVGSPGLAHNEQFF
>TRBJ2-1|NA|TRBV7-2|NA
TGTGCCAGCAGCTTGGGCCGGGCGGGCTCCTACAATGAGCAGTTCTTC
CASSLGRAGSYNEQFF
>TRBJ1-1|NA|TRBV18|NA
TGTGCCAGCTCACCACCTGGGGCCCGTAGAGAGAACACTGAAGCTTTCTTT
CASSPPGARRENTEAFF
>TRBJ2-7|TRBD2|TRBV7-8|NA
TGTGCCAGCAGCTCTTACCTAGCGGGAGGAATTAACGAGCAGTACTTC
CASSSYLAGGINEQYF
>TRBJ2-1|TRBD2|TRBV27|NA
TGTGCCAGCAGGGCGGGGGGAGACTACAATGAGCAGTTCTTC
CASRAGGDYNEQFF
>TRBJ1-2|TRBD1|TRBV10-3|NA
TGTGCCATCAGTGCTTCAAACAGGGGGGGAGGCTACACCTTC
CAISASNRGGGYTF
>TRBJ2-2|TRBD2|TRBV11-2|NA
TGTGCCAGCAGCGCAGGACTAGCGGTCACCGGGGAGCTGTTTTTT
CASSAGLAVTGELFF
>TRBJ2-3|NA|TRBV5-1|NA
TGCGCCAGCAGCTTGGGTCCGACGTTCGGCGGGGATTTCACAGATACGCAGTATTTT
CASSLGPTFGGDFTDTQYF
>TRBJ1-3|NA|TRBV5-4|NA
TGTGCCAGCAGCCCAGACAGAGCCTCTGGAAACACCATATATTTT
CASSPDRASGNTIYF
>TRBJ1-1|NA|TRBV7-6|few
TGTGCCAGCAGCGCCACGGGGGACACTGAAGCTTTCTTT
CASSATGDTEAFF
>TRBJ2-1|NA|TRBV21-1|NA
TGTGCCAGCAGCAAGGCAGGGGCTCACAATGAGCAGTTCTTC
CASSKAGAHNEQFF
>TRBJ1-1|TRBD1|TRBV25-1|few
TGTGCCAGCACCGGACAGGGGGATTCGAACACTGAAGCTTTCTTT
CASTGQGDSNTEAFF
>TRBJ1-5|TRBD1|TRBV9|few
TGTGCCAGCAGCGTACCCGGGACAGGGGGGAATCAGCCCCAGCATTTT
CASSVPGTGGNQPQHF
>TRBJ2-3|TRBD2|TRBV6-1|NA
TGTGCCAGCAGTGAACTTCCCTTAGGTCTAGCGGGGAGCACAGATACGCAGTATTTT
CASSELPLGLAGSTDTQYF
>TRBJ1-2|NA|TRBV25-1|NA
TGTGCCAGCAGTGAACCGGGGGACTATGGCTACACCTTC
CASSEPGDYGYTF
>TRBJ1-2|TRBD1|TRBV4-1|NA
TGCGCCAGCAGCCACAGACCGGGACAGGGAGATGGCTACACCTTC
CASSHRPGQGDGYTF